The sequence of this T cell receptor (beta chain) was determined in a study of cytomegalovirus exposure and HLA in healthy donors. Study-wide points: Later analysis associated a missense DCLRE1C variant with TCR beta V- and J-gene trimming.

Primers for the PCR totalled 60 Vbeta and 13 Jbeta. The protocol was immunoSEQ multiplex PCR, while the TCRdb copy is restricted to in-frame clones and leaves out a portion. Of 150,000 to 200,000 clones listed, 70% to 90% are singletons. V was clipped by 1 base and J by 5 bases; unmatched bases: 1. Germline V gene lookup returns CDR1 MGHRA and CDR2 YSYEKL. This CDR3 spans 13 amino acids. Comment on this clone: As yet, its antigen is unknown.

The source is a woman aged 18-29 years in good health and CMV-seronegative. Sequencing used PBMCs. This rearrangement joins TRBV4-1 to TRBJ1-2, with 7 bases lining up with TRBD1. The chain's CDR3 is CASSQAGGYGYTF. CDR3 nucleotides: TGCGCCAGCAGCCAAGCAGGGGGGTATGGCTACACCTTC.